One and the same sample provided the 14 T cell receptor beta chains below, sequenced in a study of shared clonotypes between healthy human individuals. Some clones are missing from TCRdb's copy, which holds only in-frame ones; the method was immunoSEQ multiplex PCR. Altogether some 2,500,000 clones are present, 80% to 95% being singletons, with the ten largest covering about 0.39%. Source material: naive CD4+ T cells from PBMCs. As to subset: CD45RA+ positively selected. These receptors originate from a man between 18 and 35 years old in good health. Some clones in this sample may be carry-over from other donors' samples.

The rearrangement links TRBV5-4 to TRBJ1-1, with 8 bases that match TRBD1. CDR3 length: 14 residues. Trimming removed 6 bases from V and 6 bases from J; junction bases left unmatched: 10. The germline CDR1 and CDR2 sequences are SGHNT and YYREEE (reference sequence). Here the CDR3 reads CASTPRQGTSEAFF. The CDR3 DNA reads as TGTGCCAGCACCCCCAGACAGGGGACATCTGAAGCTTTCTTT. The full variable domain, with the rest looked up from reference TRBV5-4 and TRBJ1-1, is ETGVTQSPTHLIKTRGQQVTLRCSSQSGHNTVSWYQQALGQGPQFIFQYYREEENGRGNFPPRFSGLQFPNYSSELNVNALELDDSALYLCASTPRQGTSEAFFGQGTRLTVV.

This chain links TRBV28 with TRBJ2-5; D is uncertain. Germline CDR1 and CDR2: MDHEN and SYDVKM. The V end lost 6 bases, the J end lost 2 bases, and 19 bases lay between the germline ends. CDR3 length equals 16 residues. The CDR3 region has the DNA TGTGCCAGCAGCACCGTGTGGAAGCTAGGACAAGAGACCCAGTACTTC. It is translated as CASSTVWKLGQETQYF.

The chain uses TRBV29-1 and TRBJ2-5; tentative D call: TRBD1 (5 bases). With 3 bases removed from V and 3 bases from J, the gap between germline ends came to 14 bases. The CDR3 runs 14 residues. CDR1 and CDR2 (germline): SQVTM, ANQGSEA. The CDR3 sequence: CSVDVGHSKETQYF. As DNA, the CDR3 is TGCAGCGTTGATGTCGGACACAGCAAAGAGACCCAGTACTTC.

CDR3 loop: CASSPQGAVYQPQHF. CDR3 sequence (DNA): TGTGCCAGCTCACCACAGGGGGCGGTTTATCAGCCCCAGCATTTT. The V gene is TRBV18, the J gene TRBJ1-5, with TRBD1 matching 7 bases. CDR3 length: 15 amino acids. In germline, CDR1 is KGHSH, CDR2 LQKENI. J was trimmed by 5 bases and V by 1 base; bases with no gene match: 5.

The CDR3 loop reads CASSFRQEGDIQYF. The CDR3 DNA reads TGTGCCAGCAGCTTTCGGCAGGAGGGTGACATTCAGTACTTC. The V and J genes are TRBV7-9 and TRBJ2-4, with D maybe TRBD2 (6 bases). Trimming took off 3 bases at V and 8 bases at J, with 14 bases between the two ends. The length of the CDR3 is 14 residues. CDR1 SEHNR and CDR2 FQNEAQ come from the germline V gene (reference sequence). The entire variable domain, with the rest obtained from reference TRBV7-9 and TRBJ2-4, is as follows: DTGVSQNPRHKITKRGQNVTFRCDPISEHNRLYWYRQTLGQGPEFLTYFQNEAQLEKSRLLSDRFSAERPKGSFSTLEIQRTEQGDSAMYLCASSFRQEGDIQYFGAGTRLSVL.

The rearrangement uses TRBV7-8 and TRBJ2-3; TRBD1 agrees at 7 bases. Germline V gene lookup returns CDR1 SGHVS and CDR2 FQNEAQ. The CDR3 consists of 15 residues. Trimming removed 6 bases from V and 3 bases from J; junction bases left unmatched: 9. The CDR3 nucleotides are TGTGCCAGCAGGGGGACAGACAGAAGGACAGATACGCAGTATTTT. Its protein is CASRGTDRRTDTQYF.

This clone showed up just a few times. The chain is built from TRBV5-1 and TRBJ1-3, with 8 bases that match TRBD1. Germline V gene data show CDR1 as SGHRS and CDR2 as YFSETQ. This CDR3 is 15 amino acids long. Trimming at V came to 2 bases and at J to 4 bases, leaving 5 bases not matched to a gene. The CDR3 protein is CASSLTGQGGNTIYF. DNA for the CDR3: TGCGCCAGCAGCTTAACCGGACAGGGAGGAAACACCATATATTTT. Using reference TRBV5-1 and TRBJ1-3 for the parts outside the CDR3, the full variable domain is KAGVTQTPRYLIKTRGQQVTLSCSPISGHRSVSWYQQTPGQGLQFLFEYFSETQRNKGNFPGRFSGRQFSNSRSEMNVSTLELGDSALYLCASSLTGQGGNTIYFGEGSWLTVV.

V is TRBV10-3 and J is TRBJ1-1; 7 bases align to TRBD1. The V gene's germline CDR1 is ENHRY and CDR2 SYGVKD. This CDR3 has 16 residues. V lost 9 bases, J lost 0 bases, and 13 bases stayed unmatched. The CDR3 bases are TGTGCCATTACAACCCGACAGGGTGCCTTGAACACTGAAGCTTTCTTT. It translates to CAITTRQGALNTEAFF.

This sequence joins TRBV19 and TRBJ1-5; 7 bases map to TRBD1. CDR1 is LNHDA, CDR2 SQIVND, per germline (reference sequence). The CDR3 covers 14 residues. Trimming cost V 7 bases and J 4 bases; bases outside gene matches: 7. In DNA, the CDR3 is TGTGCCAGTACTACTACAGGGGTAAATCAGCCCCAGCATTTT. Its translation is CASTTTGVNQPQHF.

As to this clone: The same CDR3 is also encoded by other DNA sequences in this sample. The CDR3 loop is CASSYGKETQYF. CDR3 DNA: TGTGCCAGCAGTTACGGCAAAGAGACCCAGTACTTC. The V gene is TRBV6-5, the J gene TRBJ2-5; no firm D call. CDR3 size: 12 residues. The ends were cut back, 2 bases at V and 3 bases at J, with 4 bases in the middle. Germline CDR1 is MNHEY and CDR2 is SVGAGI.

V is TRBV6-1 and J is TRBJ1-2; no clear D. The CDR3 is 10 residues long. Looked up from germline, CDR1 is MNHNS and CDR2 is SASEGT. V gave up 4 bases and J gave up 5 bases, with 2 bases separating them. In nucleotides, the CDR3 is TGTGCCAGCAGTGCATATGGCTACACCTTC. It is translated as CASSAYGYTF.

For the CDR3, the DNA is TGTGCCAGCAGCGTAGGTGGACAAAACATGGAGACCCAGTACTTC. This sequence encodes CASSVGGQNMETQYF. The chain links TRBV9 to TRBJ2-5, with D tentatively TRBD1 (5 bases). Trimming took off 0 bases at V and 5 bases at J, with 14 bases between the two ends. CDR1 is SGDLS and CDR2 is YYNGEE in the germline V gene. This CDR3 comprises 15 residues.

This chain connects TRBV7-2 to TRBJ1-4; 8 nucleotides align to TRBD1. The V gene's germline CDR1 is SGHTA and CDR2 FQGNSA. The CDR3 is made up of 14 amino acids. J gave up 8 bases and V 5 bases, and 7 bases lay outside the gene matches. CDR3 sequence: CASSDDRGGEKLFF. The CDR3 DNA reads TGTGCCAGCAGCGACGACAGGGGCGGAGAAAAACTGTTTTTT.

The V gene is TRBV5-1, the J gene TRBJ2-7; tentatively, D is TRBD2 (7 bases). CDR3 length equals 20 residues. The V and J ends lost 4 bases and 0 bases respectively, with 29 bases between them. Germline V lookup: CDR1 SGHRS, CDR2 YFSETQ. The DNA of the CDR3 is TGCGCCAGCAGCCCTTTAGGGAGGGGGGCTGGTAGATTCGTCTCCTACGAGCAGTACTTC. As protein: CASSPLGRGAGRFVSYEQYF.